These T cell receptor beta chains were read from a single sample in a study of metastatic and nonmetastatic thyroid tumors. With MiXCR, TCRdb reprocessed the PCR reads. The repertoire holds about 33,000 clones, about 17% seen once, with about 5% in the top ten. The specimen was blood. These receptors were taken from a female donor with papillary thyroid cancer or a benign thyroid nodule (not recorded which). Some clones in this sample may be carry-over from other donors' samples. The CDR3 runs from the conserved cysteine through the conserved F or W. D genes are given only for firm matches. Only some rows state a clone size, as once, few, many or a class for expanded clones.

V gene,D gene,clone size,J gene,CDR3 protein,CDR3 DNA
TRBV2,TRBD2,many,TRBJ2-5,CARGTGLAGGETQYF,TGTGCCAGGGGGACGGGACTAGCGGGGGGAGAGACCCAGTACTTC
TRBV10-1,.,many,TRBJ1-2,CASSETRNYGYTF,TGCGCCAGCAGTGAAACCAGAAACTATGGCTACACCTTC
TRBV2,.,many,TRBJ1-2,CASSEFGGSYGYTF,TGTGCCAGCAGTGAATTCGGGGGCAGCTATGGCTACACCTTC
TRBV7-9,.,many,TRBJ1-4,CASSLFHPGNEKLFF,TGTGCCAGCAGCTTATTCCACCCTGGTAATGAAAAACTGTTTTTT
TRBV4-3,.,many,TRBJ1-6,CASSQGEDGSPLHF,TGCGCCAGCAGCCAAGGAGAGGACGGTTCACCCCTCCACTTT
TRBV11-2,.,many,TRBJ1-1,CASSFGGEAFF,TGTGCCAGCAGCTTTGGGGGTGAAGCTTTCTTT
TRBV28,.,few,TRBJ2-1,CASSSFGSSYNEQFF,TGTGCCAGCAGTAGTTTCGGGAGCTCCTACAATGAGCAGTTCTTC
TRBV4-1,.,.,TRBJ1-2,CASSQEGYGYTF,TGCGCCAGCAGCCAAGAGGGGTATGGCTACACCTTC
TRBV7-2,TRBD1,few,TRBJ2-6,CASSYRDRRLYFSRANVLTF,TGTGCCAGCAGCTACCGGGACAGGAGACTCTATTTCTCTCGGGCCAACGTCCTGACTTTC
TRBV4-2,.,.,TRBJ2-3,CASSQRAGQITDTLYF,TGTGCCAGCAGCCAAAGGGCGGGACAGATCACAGATACGCTGTATTTT
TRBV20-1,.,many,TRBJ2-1,CSASGNQGYNEQFF,TGCAGTGCTAGCGGGAACCAGGGGTACAATGAGCAGTTCTTC
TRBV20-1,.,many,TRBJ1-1,CSARVGGADTEAFF,TGCAGTGCTAGAGTGGGGGGCGCGGACACTGAAGCTTTCTTT
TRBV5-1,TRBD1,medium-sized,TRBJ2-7,CASSLRDRALYEQYF,TGCGCCAGCAGCTTGAGGGACAGGGCCCTCTACGAGCAGTACTTC
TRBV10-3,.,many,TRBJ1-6,CAVSPDGINSPLHF,TGTGCCGTATCACCGGACGGAATTAATTCACCCCTCCACTTT
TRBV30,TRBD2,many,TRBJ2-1,CAWGGGVSYNEQFF,TGTGCCTGGGGGGGAGGGGTTTCCTACAATGAGCAGTTCTTC
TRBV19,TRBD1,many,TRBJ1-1,CASRDDRANTEAFF,TGTGCCAGTAGAGACGACAGGGCTAACACTGAAGCTTTCTTT
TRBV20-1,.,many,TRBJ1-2,CSAREIGMDGYTF,TGCAGTGCTAGAGAGATTGGTATGGATGGCTACACCTTC
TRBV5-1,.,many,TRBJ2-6,CASSQDYTSGANVLTF,TGCGCCAGCAGCCAGGACTATACCTCTGGGGCCAACGTCCTGACTTTC